Detailed here is one T cell receptor (beta chain). What it binds is unknown. TCRdb used MiXCR to reprocess the RACE reads, holding one entry per CDR3 protein. The profile shows about 120,000 distinct CDR3 sequences, roughly an eighth of them singletons. Trimming took off 6 bases at V and 7 bases at J, with 9 bases between the two ends. The CDR3 totals 12 residues. From germline, CDR1 is SGHTA and CDR2 FQGNSA. The sample's time point: patch test 1, 2 weeks after DPC sensitization. Indicated treatment: therapeutic diphenylcyclopropenone sensitization with weekly scalp DPC. The record originates from a study of human T cells and chemical hapten exposure. Looking at the study overall: Weekly diphenylcyclopropenone doses were given to patients' scalps across the approximately 24-week study.

General observations from the study: No change in TCRs above 1 in 1000 frequency was produced by DPC sensitization.

The chain is built from TRBV7-2 and TRBJ2-2, with D hard to call. The TCR was taken from a man in his late teens or twenties with alopecia areata. Some clones in this sample may be carry-over from other donors' samples. The material was whole blood, obtained in connection with sensitization to the hapten diphenylcyclopropenone (DPC). The DNA of the CDR3 is TGTGCCAGCAGTACCGTGGGCGGGGAGCTGTTTTTT. Its translation: CASSTVGGELFF. Supplemented by reference TRBV7-2 and TRBJ2-2, the full variable domain reads GAGVSQSPSNKVTEKGKDVELRCDPISGHTALYWYRQSLGQGLEFLIYFQGNSAPDKSGLPSDRFSAERTGGSVSTLTIQRTQQEDSAVYLCASSTVGGELFFGEGSRLTVL.